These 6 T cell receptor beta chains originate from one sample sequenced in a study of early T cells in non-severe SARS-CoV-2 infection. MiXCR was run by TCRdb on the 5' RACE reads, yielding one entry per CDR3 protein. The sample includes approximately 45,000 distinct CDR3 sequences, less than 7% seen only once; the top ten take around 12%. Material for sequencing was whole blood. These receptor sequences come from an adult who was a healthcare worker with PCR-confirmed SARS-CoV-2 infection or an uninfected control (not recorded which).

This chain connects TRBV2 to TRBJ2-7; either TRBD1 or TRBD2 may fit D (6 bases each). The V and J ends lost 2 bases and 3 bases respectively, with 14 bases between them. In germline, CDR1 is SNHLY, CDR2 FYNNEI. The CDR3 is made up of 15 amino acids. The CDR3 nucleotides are TGTGCCAGCAGTGAATCGGGGGCCAGCAGCTACGAGCAGTACTTC. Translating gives CASSESGASSYEQYF.

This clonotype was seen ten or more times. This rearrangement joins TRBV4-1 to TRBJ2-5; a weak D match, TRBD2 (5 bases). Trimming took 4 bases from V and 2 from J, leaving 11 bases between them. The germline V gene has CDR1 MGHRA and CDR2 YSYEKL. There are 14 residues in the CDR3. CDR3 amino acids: CASSRVGLQETQYF. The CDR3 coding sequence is TGCGCCAGCAGCCGTGTCGGACTGCAAGAGACCCAGTACTTC.

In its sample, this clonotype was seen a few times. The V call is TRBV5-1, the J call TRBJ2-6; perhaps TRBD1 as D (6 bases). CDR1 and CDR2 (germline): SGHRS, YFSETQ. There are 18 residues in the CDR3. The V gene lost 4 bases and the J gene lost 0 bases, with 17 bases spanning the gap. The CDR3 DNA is TGCGCCAGCAGCCCACAGGGACCAACAGGCTCTGGGGCCAACGTCCTGACTTTC. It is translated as CASSPQGPTGSGANVLTF.

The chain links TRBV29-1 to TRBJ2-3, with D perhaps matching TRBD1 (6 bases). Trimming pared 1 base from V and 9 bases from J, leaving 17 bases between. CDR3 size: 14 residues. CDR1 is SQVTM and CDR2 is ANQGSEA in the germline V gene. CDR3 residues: CSVEVSPGAATQYF. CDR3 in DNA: TGCAGCGTTGAAGTGTCGCCAGGGGCTGCAACGCAGTATTTT.

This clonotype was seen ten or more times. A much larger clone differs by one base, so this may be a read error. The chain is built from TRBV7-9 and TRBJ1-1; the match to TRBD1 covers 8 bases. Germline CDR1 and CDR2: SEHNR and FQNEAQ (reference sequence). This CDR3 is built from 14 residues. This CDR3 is CASSSRDRNTEVFF. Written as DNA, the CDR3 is TGTGCCAGCAGCTCCCGGGACAGGAACACTGAAGTTTTCTTT. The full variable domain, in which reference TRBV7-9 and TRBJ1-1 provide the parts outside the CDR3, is DTGVSQNPRHKITKRGQNVTFRCDPISEHNRLYWYRQTLGQGPEFLTYFQNEAQLEKSRLLSDRFSAERPKGSFSTLEIQRTEQGDSAMYLCASSSRDRNTEVFFGQGTRLTVV.

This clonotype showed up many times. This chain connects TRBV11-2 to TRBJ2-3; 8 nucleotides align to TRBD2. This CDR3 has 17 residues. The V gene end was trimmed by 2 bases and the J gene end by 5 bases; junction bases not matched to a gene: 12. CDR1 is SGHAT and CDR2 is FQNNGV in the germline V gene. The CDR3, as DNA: TGTGCCAGCAGCTTAAGGACGGGGGGGCCGATAGGAGATACGCAGTATTTT. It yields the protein CASSLRTGGPIGDTQYF.